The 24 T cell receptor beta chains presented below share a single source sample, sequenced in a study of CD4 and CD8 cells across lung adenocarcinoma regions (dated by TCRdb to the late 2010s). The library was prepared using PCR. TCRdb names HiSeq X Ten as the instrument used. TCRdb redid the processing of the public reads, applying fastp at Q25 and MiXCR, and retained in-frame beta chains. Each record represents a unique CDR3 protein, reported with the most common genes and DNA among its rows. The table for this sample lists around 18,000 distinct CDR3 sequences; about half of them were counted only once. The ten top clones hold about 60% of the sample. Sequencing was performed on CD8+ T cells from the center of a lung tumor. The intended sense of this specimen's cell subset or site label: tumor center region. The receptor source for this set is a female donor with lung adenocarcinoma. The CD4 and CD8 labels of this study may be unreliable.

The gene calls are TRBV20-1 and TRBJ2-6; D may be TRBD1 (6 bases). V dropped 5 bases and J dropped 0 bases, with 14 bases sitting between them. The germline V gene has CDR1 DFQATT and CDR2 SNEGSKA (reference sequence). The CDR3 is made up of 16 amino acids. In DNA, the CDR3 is TGCAGTGCTCCGGACAGAGGAAACTCTGGGGCCAACGTCCTGACTTTC. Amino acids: CSAPDRGNSGANVLTF.

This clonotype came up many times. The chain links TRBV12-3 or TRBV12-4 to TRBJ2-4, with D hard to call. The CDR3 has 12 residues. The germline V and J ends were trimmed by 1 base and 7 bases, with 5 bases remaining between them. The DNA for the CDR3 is TGTGCCAGCAGTTTAGGGCCTAACATTCAGTACTTC. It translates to CASSLGPNIQYF.

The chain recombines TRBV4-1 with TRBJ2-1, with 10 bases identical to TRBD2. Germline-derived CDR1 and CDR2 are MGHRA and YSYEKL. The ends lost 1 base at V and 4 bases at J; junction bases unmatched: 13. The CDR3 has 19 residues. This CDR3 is CASSQGAVSGRRVYNEQFF. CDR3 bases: TGCGCCAGCAGCCAAGGAGCTGTTAGCGGGAGGAGGGTTTACAATGAGCAGTTCTTC.

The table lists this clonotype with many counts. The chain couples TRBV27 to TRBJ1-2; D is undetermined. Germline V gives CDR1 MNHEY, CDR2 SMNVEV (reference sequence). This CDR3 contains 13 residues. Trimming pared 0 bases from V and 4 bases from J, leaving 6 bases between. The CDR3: CASSLSHSYGYTF. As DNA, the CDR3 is TGTGCCAGCAGTTTATCGCACAGCTATGGCTACACCTTC.

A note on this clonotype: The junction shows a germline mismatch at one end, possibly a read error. This CDR3 is CASRGRGRTDTQYF. Written as DNA, the CDR3 is TGTGCCAGCAGGGGGCGGGGACGCACAGATACGCAGTACTTT. The rearrangement uses TRBV6-1 and TRBJ2-3; possible D gene TRBD2, 6 bases. In germline, CDR1 is MNHNS, CDR2 SASEGT. This CDR3 has 14 residues.

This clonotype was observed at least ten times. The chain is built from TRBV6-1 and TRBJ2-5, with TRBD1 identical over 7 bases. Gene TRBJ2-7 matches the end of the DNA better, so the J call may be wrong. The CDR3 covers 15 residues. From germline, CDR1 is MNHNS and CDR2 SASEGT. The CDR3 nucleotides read TGTGCCAGCAGTGCCCGGACAGGTCACTCTTACGAGCAGTACTTC. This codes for CASSARTGHSYEQYF.

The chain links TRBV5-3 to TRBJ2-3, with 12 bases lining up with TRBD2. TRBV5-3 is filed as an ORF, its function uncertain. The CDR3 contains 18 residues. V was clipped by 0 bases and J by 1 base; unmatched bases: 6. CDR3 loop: CARSLGLAGGGGTDTQYF. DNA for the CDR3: TGTGCCAGAAGCTTGGGCCTAGCGGGAGGGGGGGGCACAGATACGCAGTATTTT.

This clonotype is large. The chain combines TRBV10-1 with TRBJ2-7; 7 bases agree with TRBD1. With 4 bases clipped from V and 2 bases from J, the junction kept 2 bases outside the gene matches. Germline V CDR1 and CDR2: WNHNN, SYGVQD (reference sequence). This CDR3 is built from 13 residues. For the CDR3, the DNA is TGCGCCAGCAGTGCCGGGACAGCCTACGAGCAGTACTTC. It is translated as CASSAGTAYEQYF.

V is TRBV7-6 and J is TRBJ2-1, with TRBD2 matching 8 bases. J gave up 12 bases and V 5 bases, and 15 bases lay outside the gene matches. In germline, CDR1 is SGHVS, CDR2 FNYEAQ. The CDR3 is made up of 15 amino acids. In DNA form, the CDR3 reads TGTGCCAGCAGCCCAACCTTAGTAGCGGGACTCTCGCAGTTCTTC. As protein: CASSPTLVAGLSQFF.

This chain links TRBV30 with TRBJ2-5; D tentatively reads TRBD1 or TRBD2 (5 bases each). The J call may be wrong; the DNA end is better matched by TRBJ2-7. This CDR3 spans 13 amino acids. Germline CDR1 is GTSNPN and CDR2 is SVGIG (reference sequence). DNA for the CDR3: TGTGCCTGGAGTCCTATGGGGGACTACGAGCAGTACTTC. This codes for CAWSPMGDYEQYF.

Written as DNA, the CDR3 is TGTGCCAGCAGTCACAGGGAAGGGCACACAGATACGCAGTATTTT. This codes for CASSHREGHTDTQYF. The chain is built from TRBV6-5 and TRBJ2-3; possibly TRBD1 for D (6 bases). The V gene's germline CDR1 is MNHEY and CDR2 SVGAGI. CDR3 size: 15 residues. Trimming took 5 bases from V and 2 from J, leaving 14 bases between them.

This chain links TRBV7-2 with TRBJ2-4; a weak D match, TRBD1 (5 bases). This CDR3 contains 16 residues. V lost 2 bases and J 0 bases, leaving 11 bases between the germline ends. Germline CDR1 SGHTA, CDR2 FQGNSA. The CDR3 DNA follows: TGTGCCAGCAGCTTAATGCCCCAGGGAGCCAAAAACATTCAGTACTTC. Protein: CASSLMPQGAKNIQYF.

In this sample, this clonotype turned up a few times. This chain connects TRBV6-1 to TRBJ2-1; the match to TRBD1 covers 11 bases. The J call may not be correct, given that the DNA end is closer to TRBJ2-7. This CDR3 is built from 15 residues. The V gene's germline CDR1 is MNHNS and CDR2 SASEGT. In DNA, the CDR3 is TGTGCCAGCAGTGATGGGACAGGGGGTCACAATGAGCAGTACTTC. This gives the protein CASSDGTGGHNEQYF.

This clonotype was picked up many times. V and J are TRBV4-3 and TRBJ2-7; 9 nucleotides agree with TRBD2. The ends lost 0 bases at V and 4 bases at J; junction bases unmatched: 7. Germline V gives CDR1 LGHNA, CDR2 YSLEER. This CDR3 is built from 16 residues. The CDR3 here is CASSQDRPSGIYEQYF. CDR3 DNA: TGCGCCAGCAGCCAAGACCGTCCTAGCGGGATTTACGAGCAGTACTTC.

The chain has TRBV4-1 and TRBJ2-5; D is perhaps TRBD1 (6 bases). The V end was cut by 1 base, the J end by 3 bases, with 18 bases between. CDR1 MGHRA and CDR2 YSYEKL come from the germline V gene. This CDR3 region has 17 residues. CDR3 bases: TGCGCCAGCAGCCAAGGGGTACAGGGCGCGGCCAAAGAGACCCAGTACTTC. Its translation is CASSQGVQGAAKETQYF.

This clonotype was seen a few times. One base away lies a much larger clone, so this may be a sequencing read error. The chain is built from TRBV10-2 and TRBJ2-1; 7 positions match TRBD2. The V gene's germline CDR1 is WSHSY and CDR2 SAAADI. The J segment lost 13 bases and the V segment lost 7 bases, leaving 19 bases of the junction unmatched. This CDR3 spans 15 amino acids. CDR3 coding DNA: TGCGCCAGCAAGTTTCAGCGGGGCTTACAAGAGACCCAGTTCTTC. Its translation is CASKFQRGLQETQFF.

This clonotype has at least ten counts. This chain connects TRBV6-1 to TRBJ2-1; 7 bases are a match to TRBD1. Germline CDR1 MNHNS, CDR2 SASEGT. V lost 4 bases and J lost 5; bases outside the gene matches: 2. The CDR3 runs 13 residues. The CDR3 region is CASSVDRNNEQFF. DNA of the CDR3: TGTGCCAGCAGTGTGGACAGGAACAATGAGCAGTTCTTC.

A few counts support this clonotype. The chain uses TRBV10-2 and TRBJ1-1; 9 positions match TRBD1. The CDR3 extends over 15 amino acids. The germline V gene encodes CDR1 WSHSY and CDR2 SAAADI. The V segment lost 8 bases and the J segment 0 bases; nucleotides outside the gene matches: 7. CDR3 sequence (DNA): TGCGCCAGCGGAGGACAGGGGACGATGAACACTGAAGCTTTCTTT. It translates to CASGGQGTMNTEAFF.

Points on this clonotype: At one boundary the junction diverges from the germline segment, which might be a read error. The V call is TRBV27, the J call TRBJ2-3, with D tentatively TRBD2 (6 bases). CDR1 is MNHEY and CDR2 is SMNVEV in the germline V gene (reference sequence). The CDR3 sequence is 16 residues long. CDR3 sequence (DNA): TGTGCCAGCACGGCTTGGCGGGAAACTAGCCCAGAGACCCAGTACTTT. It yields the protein CASTAWRETSPETQYF.

Written as DNA, the CDR3 is TGTGCCAGCAGTGAACCTAGACTCACAGATACGCAGTATTTT. Protein sequence: CASSEPRLTDTQYF. The chain links TRBV6-1 to TRBJ2-3; D gene ambiguous. Germline V gene data show CDR1 as MNHNS and CDR2 as SASEGT. V gave up 2 bases and J gave up 2 bases, with 8 bases separating them. The CDR3 is made up of 14 amino acids.

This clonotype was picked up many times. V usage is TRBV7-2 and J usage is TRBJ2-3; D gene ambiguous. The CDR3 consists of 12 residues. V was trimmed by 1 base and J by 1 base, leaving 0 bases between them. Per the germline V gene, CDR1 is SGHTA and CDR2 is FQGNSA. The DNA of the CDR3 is TGTGCCAGCAGCTTAGGCACAGATACGCAGTATTTT. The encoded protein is CASSLGTDTQYF.

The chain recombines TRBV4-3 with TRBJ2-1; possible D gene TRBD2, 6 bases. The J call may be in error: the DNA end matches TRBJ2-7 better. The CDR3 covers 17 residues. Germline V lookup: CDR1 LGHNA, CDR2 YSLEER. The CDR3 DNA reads TGCGCCAGCAGCCAAGATGCCACCGGGACTGAAGCCTACGAGCAGTACTTC. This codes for CASSQDATGTEAYEQYF.

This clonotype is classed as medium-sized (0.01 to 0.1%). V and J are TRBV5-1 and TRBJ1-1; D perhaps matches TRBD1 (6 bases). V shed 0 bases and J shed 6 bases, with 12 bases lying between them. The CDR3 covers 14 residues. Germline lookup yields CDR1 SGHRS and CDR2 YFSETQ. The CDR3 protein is CASSLAGGASEAFF. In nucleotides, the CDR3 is TGCGCCAGCAGCTTGGCGGGGGGCGCCTCTGAAGCTTTCTTT.

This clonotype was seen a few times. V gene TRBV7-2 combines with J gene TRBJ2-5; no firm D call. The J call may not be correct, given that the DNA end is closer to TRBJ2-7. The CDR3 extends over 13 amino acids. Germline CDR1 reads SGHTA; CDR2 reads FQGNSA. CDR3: CASSFFGPYEQYF. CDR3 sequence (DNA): TGTGCCAGCAGCTTTTTTGGACCCTACGAGCAGTACTTC.